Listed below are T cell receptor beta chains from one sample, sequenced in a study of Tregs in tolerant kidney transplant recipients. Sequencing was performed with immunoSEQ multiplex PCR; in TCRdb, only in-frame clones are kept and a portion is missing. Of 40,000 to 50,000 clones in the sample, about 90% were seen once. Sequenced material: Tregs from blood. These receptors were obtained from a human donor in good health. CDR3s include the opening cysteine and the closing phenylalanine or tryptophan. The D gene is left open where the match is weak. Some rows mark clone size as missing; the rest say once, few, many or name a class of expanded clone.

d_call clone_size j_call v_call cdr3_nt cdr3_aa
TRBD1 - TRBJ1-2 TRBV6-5 TGTGCCAGCAGTTACAGGACAGGGTATTATGGCTACACCTTC CASSYRTGYYGYTF
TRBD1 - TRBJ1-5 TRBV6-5 TGTGCCAGCAGTTCAGGGGGGCGAGGCAATCAGCCCCAGCATTTT CASSSGGRGNQPQHF
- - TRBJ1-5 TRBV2 TGTGCCACGAAGGGAAGGGCAGATAGCAATCAGCCCCAGCATTTT CATKGRADSNQPQHF
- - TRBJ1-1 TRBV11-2 TGTGCCAGCAGCCCCGTATTAGGGGGGATGGAAGCTTTCTTT CASSPVLGGMEAFF
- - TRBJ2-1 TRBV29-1 TGCAGCGTCGGCGAGGGGAATGAGCAGTTCTTC CSVGEGNEQFF
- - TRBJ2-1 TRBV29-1 TGCAGCGTTGTGGACAGGTCTGAGCGGGAGAGGGGCTACAATGAGCAGTTCTTC CSVVDRSERERGYNEQFF
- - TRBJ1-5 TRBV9 TGTGCCAGCAGCGTAGGACAGGGCAATCAGCCCCAGCATTTT CASSVGQGNQPQHF
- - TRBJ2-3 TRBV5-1 TGCGCCAGCAGCCCGCGGTTGGCGGGGGATACGCAGTATTTT CASSPRLAGDTQYF
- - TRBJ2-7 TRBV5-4 TGTGCCAGCAGCTGGGGCGCCAGCTACGAGCAGTACTTC CASSWGASYEQYF
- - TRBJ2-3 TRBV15 TGTGCCACCAGCAGAGATGTCGCCGCAGATACGCAGTATTTT CATSRDVAADTQYF
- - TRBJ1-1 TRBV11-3 TGTGCCAGCAGCGTCAGGGAGGGCGCTGAAGCTTTCTTT CASSVREGAEAFF
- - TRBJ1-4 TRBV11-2 TGTGCCAGCAGCTTTACGGGGACCGCCGCAACTAATGAAAAACTGTTTTTT CASSFTGTAATNEKLFF
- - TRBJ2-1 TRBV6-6 TGTGCCAGCAGAGATTCCGCGGGGAATGAGCAGTTCTTC CASRDSAGNEQFF
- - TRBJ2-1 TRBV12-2 TGTGCAAGTCGCACTCGAGCTTACAATGAGCAGTTCTTC CASRTRAYNEQFF
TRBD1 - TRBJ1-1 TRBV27 TGTGCCAGCAGTTTCCGGGAGGGGGCCGTGGTCTTT CASSFREGAVVF
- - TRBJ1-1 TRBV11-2 TGTGCCAGCAGCCGCCACACAGGCGGGAACACTGAAGCTTTCTTT CASSRHTGGNTEAFF
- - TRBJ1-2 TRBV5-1 TGCGCCAGCAGCTTGGACAGGGCGAGGGGCTACACCTTC CASSLDRARGYTF
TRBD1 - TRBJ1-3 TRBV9 TGTGCCAGCAGCGCCGCTGTCCGGGACAGCTCTGGAAACACCATATATTTT CASSAAVRDSSGNTIYF
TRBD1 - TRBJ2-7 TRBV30 TGTGCCTGGAGTCCTAGGGGACAGGGGGTCTACGAGCAGTACTTC CAWSPRGQGVYEQYF
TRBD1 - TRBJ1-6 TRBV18 TGTGCCAGCTCACCTAGGACAGGGGAACATTCACCCCTCCACTTT CASSPRTGEHSPLHF
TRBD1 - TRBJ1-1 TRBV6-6 TGTGCCAGCAGTACGGGACAGGGGCGAACTGAAGCTTTCTTT CASSTGQGRTEAFF
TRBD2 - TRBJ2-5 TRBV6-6 TGTGCCAGCAGTTATCTAGCGGGAGAGGGTGAGCAGTACTTC CASSYLAGEGEQYF
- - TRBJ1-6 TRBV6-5 TGTGCCAGCAGTTACTCTCCACACCTGGATAATTCACCCCTCCACTTT CASSYSPHLDNSPLHF
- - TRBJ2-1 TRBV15 TGTGCCACCAGTTCCGGGACCGTCAATGAGCAGTTCTTC CATSSGTVNEQFF
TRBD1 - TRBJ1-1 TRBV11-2 TGTGCCAGCAGCTCCACCCGAGGGGCAGGGGGCAACACTGAAGCTTTCTTT CASSSTRGAGGNTEAFF
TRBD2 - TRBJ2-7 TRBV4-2 TGTGCCAGCAGCCAAGAGGGTCTAGCGGGTTGGGAGCAGTACTTC CASSQEGLAGWEQYF
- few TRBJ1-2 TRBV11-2 TGTGCCAGCAGCCCGACACAGACGGGCTATGGCTACACCTTC CASSPTQTGYGYTF
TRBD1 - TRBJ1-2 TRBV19 TGTGCCAGTACCAGAGGGGACAGGGGGCATGGTGGCTACACCTTC CASTRGDRGHGGYTF
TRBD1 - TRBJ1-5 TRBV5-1 TGCGCCAGCAGCTTGTGCCAAAAACAGGGGGGAGGGTATAGCAATCAGCCCCAGCATTTT CASSLCQKQGGGYSNQPQHF
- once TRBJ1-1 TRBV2 TGTGCCCCAACCCGTGAACTGAACACTGAAGCTTTCTTT CAPTRELNTEAFF
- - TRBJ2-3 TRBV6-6 TGTGCCAGCAGTCCCCCGTATAGCGGAAGCACAGATACGCAGTATTTT CASSPPYSGSTDTQYF
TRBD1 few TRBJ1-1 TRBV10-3 TGTGCCATCAGTGTGTCCGGGACAGGGAACACTGAAGCTTTCTTT CAISVSGTGNTEAFF
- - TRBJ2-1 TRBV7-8 TGTGCCAGCAGCCAATGGACTCTTGTTAATGAGCAGTTCTTC CASSQWTLVNEQFF
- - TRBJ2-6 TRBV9 TGTGCCAGCCAAGGGGGTTCTGGGGCCAACGTCCTGACTTTC CASQGGSGANVLTF
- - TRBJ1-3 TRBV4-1 TGCGCCAGCAGCTTCGAGAGGGCGTCCGGAAACACCATATATTTT CASSFERASGNTIYF
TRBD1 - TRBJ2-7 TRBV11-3 TGTGCCAGCAGCTTGGGGACAGCAACCGAGCAGTACTTC CASSLGTATEQYF
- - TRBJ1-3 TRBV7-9 TGTGCCAGCAGCTTCATCTCTGGAAACACCATATATTTT CASSFISGNTIYF
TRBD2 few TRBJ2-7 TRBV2 TGTGCCAGCACTCCGACTAGCCGCGAGCAGTACTTC CASTPTSREQYF
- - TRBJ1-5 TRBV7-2 TGTGCCAGCAGCTTAACGGCTGGAGGTCAGCCCCAGCATTTT CASSLTAGGQPQHF
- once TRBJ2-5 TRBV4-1 TGCGCCAGCAGCCGAGAAATCTGGGGGGAGACCCAGTACTTC CASSREIWGETQYF
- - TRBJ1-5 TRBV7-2 TGTGCCAGCAGCTTATTAGGGGTAGGGGATAGCAATCAGCCCCAGCATTTT CASSLLGVGDSNQPQHF
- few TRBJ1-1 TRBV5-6 TGTGCCAGCAGCTTACCTTGGTTAACTGAAGCTTTCTTT CASSLPWLTEAFF
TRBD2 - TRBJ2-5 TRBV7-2 TGTGCCAGCAGCTTAGGGACTAGCGGGGCCCAGTACTTC CASSLGTSGAQYF
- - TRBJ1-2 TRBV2 TGTGCCAGCCTCCCCGCTGGGGCCTCACGTACTGGCTACACCTTC CASLPAGASRTGYTF
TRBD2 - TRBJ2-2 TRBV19 TGTGCCAGTTATCCTAGCGGGGCCTCGAACACCGGGGAGCTGTTTTTT CASYPSGASNTGELFF
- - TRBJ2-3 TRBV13 TGTGCCAGCAGCTTAGTGGAAGCGGGTAGCACAGATACGCAGTATTTT CASSLVEAGSTDTQYF
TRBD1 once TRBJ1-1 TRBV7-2 TGTGCCAGCAGCTTAGCCAACAGGGGTGAAGCTTTCTTT CASSLANRGEAFF
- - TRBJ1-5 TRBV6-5 TGTGCCAGCAGTCCGGGCCCGGGAAGCAATCAGCCCCAGCATTTT CASSPGPGSNQPQHF
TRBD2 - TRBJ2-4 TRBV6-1 TGTGCCAGCAGTCTAGCGGGAGTAACCAAAAACATTCAGTACTTC CASSLAGVTKNIQYF
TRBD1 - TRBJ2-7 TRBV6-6 TGTGCCAGCAGTTACGGGACAGTCGTCTACGAGCAGTACTTC CASSYGTVVYEQYF